The rows below give T cell receptor beta chains drawn from one sample of a study of neurological immune-mediated disorders. TCRdb recomputed calls from the 5' RACE reads with MiXCR, one row per CDR3 protein. Seen here are approximately 40,000 distinct CDR3 sequences, roughly an eighth observed once, and the top ten hold over 0.95%. What was sequenced was PBMCs. The receptor set was obtained from a female donor in good health. CDR3s include the opening cysteine and the closing phenylalanine or tryptophan. A D gene is named only where the DNA matches it firmly. Size tells how often a clone was seen (once, few, many) or the class of an expanded clone, and some rows leave it out.

v_call,j_call,d_call,clone_size,cdr3_aa,cdr3_nt
TRBV18,TRBJ1-1,NA,many,CASSQRGGTGNTEAFF,TGTGCCAGCTCCCAAAGGGGGGGAACAGGAAACACTGAAGCTTTCTTT
TRBV20-1,TRBJ2-7,TRBD2,NA,CSANPGTSGYEQYF,TGCAGTGCTAACCCCGGGACTAGCGGGTACGAGCAGTACTTC
TRBV29-1,TRBJ1-4,NA,many,CSAKGRGVAPNEKLFF,TGCAGCGCCAAAGGTCGGGGTGTTGCACCTAATGAAAAACTGTTTTTT
TRBV18,TRBJ1-1,NA,NA,CASSQQGPYTEAFF,TGTGCCAGCTCACAACAAGGGCCCTATACTGAAGCTTTCTTT
TRBV2,TRBJ1-2,NA,many,CASSEGKAYYGYTF,TGTGCCAGCAGTGAAGGGAAAGCCTACTATGGCTACACCTTC
TRBV28,TRBJ2-3,TRBD2,NA,CASRLGTRGRAFADTQYF,TGTGCCAGCAGGCTCGGGACTAGAGGGAGGGCCTTCGCAGACACGCAGTATTTT
TRBV5-1,TRBJ2-4,TRBD2,few,CASSLASGLAVAKNIQYF,TGCGCCAGCAGCTTGGCGTCGGGACTAGCGGTAGCCAAAAACATTCAGTACTTC
TRBV5-6,TRBJ2-1,NA,many,CASSLDVREGYSYNEQFF,TGTGCCAGCAGCTTGGACGTGAGAGAGGGTTACTCCTACAATGAGCAGTTCTTC
TRBV28,TRBJ2-5,TRBD2,many,CASSGGTSGRGETQYF,TGTGCCAGCAGCGGGGGGACTAGCGGGAGAGGAGAGACCCAGTACTTC
TRBV7-8,TRBJ2-7,NA,many,CASSPRTSAYEQYF,TGTGCCAGCAGCCCCCGGACTTCAGCCTACGAGCAGTACTTC
TRBV5-1,TRBJ1-1,NA,many,CASSLGSHSNTEAFF,TGCGCCAGCAGCTTGGGGAGCCACTCGAACACTGAAGCTTTCTTT
TRBV7-9,TRBJ2-1,TRBD2,many,CASSLVFGGYNEQFF,TGTGCCAGCAGCTTAGTATTCGGGGGGTACAATGAGCAGTTCTTC
TRBV12-3/TRBV12-4,TRBJ1-1,TRBD1,many,CASSRGGTKDTEAFF,TGTGCCAGCAGCCGAGGGGGCACTAAGGACACTGAAGCTTTCTTT
TRBV12-3/TRBV12-4,TRBJ1-2,NA,many,CASSLPGADYGYTF,TGTGCCAGCAGCCTGCCGGGAGCCGACTATGGCTACACCTTC
TRBV10-2,TRBJ2-2,NA,many,CASSSPRRGAGGELFF,TGCGCCAGCAGTTCTCCCCGGAGGGGGGCAGGCGGGGAGCTGTTTTTT
TRBV20-1,TRBJ1-1,NA,NA,CSAPHSDTEAFF,TGCAGCGCGCCTCACAGTGACACTGAAGCTTTCTTT
TRBV3-1,TRBJ2-2,TRBD2,many,CASSRSGGPGELFF,TGTGCCAGCAGCCGGAGCGGGGGGCCCGGGGAGCTGTTTTTT
TRBV5-1,TRBJ2-3,NA,many,CASSFTDTQYF,TGCGCCAGCAGCTTTACAGATACGCAGTATTTT
TRBV2,TRBJ2-5,NA,NA,CASTGGGAGETQYF,TGTGCCAGCACAGGAGGGGGGGCCGGAGAGACCCAGTACTTC